The 28 T cell receptor beta chains given below trace back to one sample, sequenced in a study of blood T cell repertoires in COVID-19. Profiled with immunoSEQ multiplex PCR; TCRdb holds only in-frame clones, not every one. This table holds around 140,000 clones, roughly 90% found once. The sample comprised peripheral blood. Receptor source: a man aged 65 to 79 with active COVID-19.

V usage is TRBV14 and J usage is TRBJ1-4, with D unresolved. The germline CDR1 and CDR2 sequences are SGHDN and FVKESK. Trimming removed 4 bases at V and 4 bases at J, with 4 bases between. The CDR3 has 12 residues. The CDR3 coding sequence is TGTGCCAGCAGCCGCTATAATGAAAAACTGTTTTTT. Translating it yields CASSRYNEKLFF.

The table lists this clone with a few counts. V is TRBV18 and J is TRBJ2-7, with TRBD2 matching 8 bases. After removal of 6 bases from V and 4 bases from J, the junction contained 8 bases not matched to a gene. The germline gives CDR1 KGHSH, CDR2 LQKENI. The CDR3 spans 14 residues. The CDR3 coding sequence is TGTGCCAGCTCCCGGGAGGGTGGAGGATACGAGCAGTACTTC. Translation: CASSREGGGYEQYF.

V gene TRBV5-1 combines with J gene TRBJ1-2; a weak D match, TRBD1 (5 bases). Germline lookup yields CDR1 SGHRS and CDR2 YFSETQ. The CDR3 sequence is 14 residues long. V lost 4 bases to trimming and J lost 3 bases, with 13 bases between them. The CDR3 DNA reads TGCGCCAGCAGCCCCGATCGGGGGGACTATGGCTACACCTTC. This translates into CASSPDRGDYGYTF.

V usage is TRBV4-2 and J usage is TRBJ1-2; D not certain. V lost 4 bases and J 2 bases, leaving 11 bases between the germline ends. CDR1 LGHNA and CDR2 YNFKEQ come from the germline V gene. CDR3 size: 14 residues. This chain's CDR3 is CASSRQTLNYGYTF. CDR3 nucleotides: TGTGCCAGCAGCCGCCAGACACTGAACTATGGCTACACCTTC.

The chain carries TRBV19 and TRBJ1-1, with D hard to call. V shed 3 bases and J shed 1 base, with 9 bases lying between them. CDR3 size: 14 residues. Germline V gene data show CDR1 as LNHDA and CDR2 as SQIVND (reference sequence). DNA of the CDR3: TGTGCCAGTAGTATTGGACTGACGAACACTGAAGCTTTCTTT. Protein product: CASSIGLTNTEAFF. The variable domain in full, completed from reference TRBV19 and TRBJ1-1, reads DGGITQSPKYLFRKEGQNVTLSCEQNLNHDAMYWYRQDPGQGLRLIYYSQIVNDFQKGDIAEGYSVSREKKESFPLTVTSAQKNPTAFYLCASSIGLTNTEAFFGQGTRLTVV.

The chain has TRBV14 and TRBJ1-2, with 7 bases fitting TRBD1. This CDR3 region has 16 residues. V was pared by 3 bases and J by 5 bases, with 12 bases of the junction left unmatched. From germline, CDR1 is SGHDN and CDR2 FVKESK. The CDR3 DNA reads TGTGCCAGCAGCCACATAACGGACAGGCCTGATTATGGCTACACCTTC. Its protein is CASSHITDRPDYGYTF.

V gene TRBV11-3 combines with J gene TRBJ2-5; D uncertain. The length of the CDR3 is 13 residues. Trimming pared 5 bases from V and 5 bases from J, leaving 12 bases between. The germline gives CDR1 SGHNT, CDR2 YENEEA. This chain's CDR3 is CASSTRYGETQYF. CDR3 nucleotides: TGTGCCAGCAGCACGCGGTACGGGGAGACCCAGTACTTC.

J is TRBJ2-1 and V is TRBV6-5; TRBD1 agrees at 9 bases. The V segment lost 2 bases and the J segment 7 bases; nucleotides outside the gene matches: 6. Germline V lookup: CDR1 MNHEY, CDR2 SVGAGI. The CDR3 is 15 residues long. The CDR3 sequence: CASSYVRTGANEQFF. For the CDR3, the DNA is TGTGCCAGCAGTTACGTCCGGACAGGGGCGAATGAGCAGTTCTTC.

CDR3 sequence: CASRGGQGPYEQYF. The CDR3 nucleotides are TGTGCCAGTAGGGGCGGACAGGGGCCCTACGAGCAGTACTTC. The chain carries TRBV19 and TRBJ2-7; 9 bases are shared with TRBD1. Germline V gene data show CDR1 as LNHDA and CDR2 as SQIVND (reference sequence). The CDR3 length is 14 residues. With V trimmed by 6 bases and J by 2 bases, 5 bases remained unmatched.

The V gene is TRBV7-2, the J gene TRBJ2-2, with 7 nucleotides matching TRBD2. J was trimmed by 5 bases and V by 5 bases; bases with no gene match: 14. This CDR3 has 17 residues. The germline V gene has CDR1 SGHTA and CDR2 FQGNSA. The CDR3 here is CASSALSGTKRTGELFF. CDR3 sequence (DNA): TGTGCCAGCAGCGCCTTGTCCGGGACTAAAAGAACCGGGGAGCTGTTTTTT.

This sequence joins TRBV9 and TRBJ2-3; TRBD2 matches 7 bases. The CDR3 has 17 amino acids. In germline, CDR1 is SGDLS, CDR2 YYNGEE. With V trimmed by 4 bases and J by 1 base, 12 bases remained unmatched. The CDR3 protein is CASSLRAGVSGTDTQYF. In DNA form, the CDR3 reads TGTGCCAGCAGCCTTAGGGCGGGAGTCTCGGGCACAGATACGCAGTATTTT.

This chain links TRBV6-2 or TRBV6-3 with TRBJ2-1, with 10 bases lining up with TRBD2. CDR1 and CDR2 (germline): MNHEY, SVGEGT. Trimming took 2 bases from V and 3 from J; bases not matched to a gene: 7. The CDR3 has 17 amino acids. The CDR3 sequence: CASSYVASGRGYNEQFF. The CDR3 nucleotides are TGTGCCAGCAGTTACGTCGCTAGCGGGAGAGGCTACAATGAGCAGTTCTTC.

This rearrangement joins TRBV3-1 (or the pseudogene TRBV3-2) to TRBJ2-2; weak D call: TRBD2 (6 bases). Looked up from germline, CDR1 is LGHDT and CDR2 is YNNKEL (reference sequence). V lost 4 bases and J 4 bases, leaving 13 bases between the germline ends. The CDR3 has 15 amino acids. The chain's CDR3 is CASSPPSVSTGELFF. The CDR3 coding sequence is TGTGCCAGCAGCCCCCCTAGCGTATCCACCGGGGAGCTGTTTTTT.

J is TRBJ2-7 and V is TRBV28; no firm D call. The V end lost 6 bases, the J end lost 6 bases, and 12 bases lay between the germline ends. Germline values: CDR1 MDHEN, CDR2 SYDVKM. The CDR3 consists of 12 residues. This chain's CDR3 is CASSLLTGEQYF. For the CDR3, the DNA is TGTGCCAGCAGCCTTCTGACGGGCGAGCAGTACTTC. The full variable domain, in which reference TRBV28 and TRBJ2-7 provide the parts outside the CDR3, is DVKVTQSSRYLVKRTGEKVFLECVQDMDHENMFWYRQDPGLGLRLIYFSYDVKMKEKGDIPEGYSVSREKKERFSLILESASTNQTSMYLCASSLLTGEQYFGPGTRLTVT.

This chain links TRBV2 with TRBJ1-5; D gene uncertain. The CDR3 sequence is 13 residues long. V was trimmed by 3 bases and J by 4 bases, leaving 7 bases between them. The germline CDR1 and CDR2 sequences are SNHLY and FYNNEI. The CDR3 nucleotides read TGTGCCAGCAGTGATGACAATAATCAGCCCCAGCATTTT. It specifies CASSDDNNQPQHF.

The chain links TRBV6-5 to TRBJ2-1; 7 bases are shared with TRBD1. J lost 0 bases, V lost 2 bases, and 1 base had no gene match. Germline CDR1 MNHEY, CDR2 SVGAGI. This CDR3 has 15 residues. In DNA, the CDR3 is TGTGCCAGCAGTTACGACAGGGCCTCCTACAATGAGCAGTTCTTC. Translation: CASSYDRASYNEQFF.

V is TRBV29-1 and J is TRBJ2-5, with D possibly TRBD1 on 6 matching bases. V lost 7 bases and J lost 4, with 13 bases in between. The CDR3 runs to 12 residues. CDR1 is SQVTM and CDR2 is ANQGSEA in the germline V gene. The CDR3 protein is CSGYRVGETQYF. Written as DNA, the CDR3 is TGCAGCGGATACAGGGTTGGAGAGACCCAGTACTTC.

Regarding this clone: Other DNA sequences in this sample translate to the same CDR3. This rearrangement joins TRBV18 to TRBJ1-1; the D gene is possibly TRBD1 (5 bases). CDR1 is KGHSH, CDR2 LQKENI, per germline. V dropped 6 bases and J dropped 1 base, with 9 bases sitting between them. The CDR3 loop spans 13 amino acids. This chain's CDR3 is CASSPGQNTEAFF. CDR3 coding DNA: TGTGCCAGCTCGCCTGGACAGAACACTGAAGCTTTCTTT.

The CDR3 loop reads CASSRGGVGSYEQYF. The CDR3 nucleotides read TGTGCCAGCAGTCGAGGGGGGGTCGGGTCCTACGAGCAGTACTTC. This rearrangement joins TRBV27 to TRBJ2-7, with D tentatively TRBD2 (7 bases). Trimming stripped 5 bases from V and 1 base from J, with 15 bases between. Germline CDR1 reads MNHEY; CDR2 reads SMNVEV (reference sequence). CDR3 length: 15 residues.

The genes are TRBV7-9 and TRBJ1-1; 7 bases agree with TRBD1. CDR3 length: 15 amino acids. Per the germline V gene, CDR1 is SEHNR and CDR2 is FQNEAQ (reference sequence). V lost 4 bases to trimming and J lost 0 bases; unmatched junction nucleotides: 5. This CDR3 reads CASSSGQMMNTEAFF. The DNA of the CDR3 is TGTGCCAGCAGCTCGGGACAGATGATGAACACTGAAGCTTTCTTT.

V and J are TRBV4-1 and TRBJ2-1, with 11 bases fitting TRBD2. CDR1 MGHRA and CDR2 YSYEKL come from the germline V gene. The V gene end was trimmed by 8 bases and the J gene end by 7 bases; junction bases not matched to a gene: 19. This CDR3 comprises 18 residues. Written as DNA, the CDR3 is TGCGCCAGCGCCTCACGGGGTAATAGCGGGAGGGCCGGGAATGAGCAGTTCTTC. It yields the protein CASASRGNSGRAGNEQFF.

The chain is built from TRBV19 and TRBJ2-7; TRBD2 matches 11 bases. The length of the CDR3 is 16 residues. The germline gives CDR1 LNHDA, CDR2 SQIVND (reference sequence). V lost 5 bases to trimming and J lost 2 bases; unmatched junction nucleotides: 8. The CDR3 protein is CASSALTSGITYEQYF. Here the CDR3 DNA reads TGTGCCAGTAGTGCTTTGACTAGCGGGATTACCTACGAGCAGTACTTC. The complete variable domain, with remaining parts taken from reference TRBV19 and TRBJ2-7, reads DGGITQSPKYLFRKEGQNVTLSCEQNLNHDAMYWYRQDPGQGLRLIYYSQIVNDFQKGDIAEGYSVSREKKESFPLTVTSAQKNPTAFYLCASSALTSGITYEQYFGPGTRLTVT.

The chain uses TRBV7-3 and TRBJ2-7; TRBD2 is a possible D gene (6 bases). The V end lost 1 base, the J end lost 5 bases, and 12 bases lay between the germline ends. The CDR3 has 14 residues. Germline loops: CDR1 SGHTA, CDR2 FQGTGA. The CDR3 reads CASSLRGGAHEQYF. Written as DNA, the CDR3 is TGTGCCAGCAGCTTAAGAGGAGGGGCCCACGAGCAGTACTTC.

The V and J genes are TRBV10-3 and TRBJ2-7; 7 nucleotides line up with TRBD1. The CDR3 consists of 14 residues. V shed 5 bases, J shed 6 bases, and the junction held 10 bases outside the gene matches. Germline assignment: CDR1 ENHRY and CDR2 SYGVKD. The CDR3 region is CAISPRDSSSEQYF. The CDR3 DNA follows: TGTGCCATCAGTCCCCGGGACAGCAGCTCCGAGCAGTACTTC.

The chain recombines TRBV15 with TRBJ2-5, with 7 positions matching TRBD1. The J segment lost 2 bases and the V segment lost 5 bases, leaving 5 bases of the junction unmatched. The CDR3 extends over 14 amino acids. The germline V gene encodes CDR1 LNHNV and CDR2 YYDKDF (reference sequence). The CDR3 spells CATSDWTGQETQYF. CDR3 DNA: TGTGCCACCAGCGACTGGACAGGACAAGAGACCCAGTACTTC.

This clone was recorded once. The chain joins TRBV4-1 to TRBJ2-5; tentatively, D is TRBD2 (7 bases). The V gene's germline CDR1 is MGHRA and CDR2 YSYEKL. The V end lost 0 bases, the J end lost 5 bases, and 13 bases lay between the germline ends. The CDR3 is 15 amino acids. The CDR3 protein is CASSQEARGGETQYF. CDR3 DNA: TGCGCCAGCAGCCAAGAGGCCAGGGGAGGGGAGACCCAGTACTTC.

Many counts were recorded for this clone. V gene TRBV10-3 combines with J gene TRBJ2-7, with D uncertain. Germline CDR1 and CDR2: ENHRY and SYGVKD. Trimming removed 2 bases at V and 2 bases at J, with 13 bases between. CDR3 size: 15 residues. CDR3 loop: CAISEGQAIAYEQYF. CDR3 in DNA: TGTGCCATCAGTGAGGGCCAGGCGATCGCCTACGAGCAGTACTTC.

The chain uses TRBV18 and TRBJ1-5, with TRBD1 matching over 7 bases. From germline, CDR1 is KGHSH and CDR2 LQKENI. The trim removed 1 base at V and 1 base at J, leaving 1 base unmatched. The CDR3 contains 15 residues. The CDR3 protein is CASSPQGASNQPQHF. The CDR3 nucleotides are TGTGCCAGCTCACCACAGGGGGCAAGCAATCAGCCCCAGCATTTT. Combining the CDR3 with reference TRBV18 and TRBJ1-5 gives the whole variable domain NAGVMQNPRHLVRRRGQEARLRCSPMKGHSHVYWYRQLPEEGLKFMVYLQKENIIDESGMPKERFSAEFPKEGPSILRIQQVVRGDSAAYFCASSPQGASNQPQHFGDGTRLSIL.